These 31 T cell receptor beta chains were sequenced from one sample in a study of shared clonotypes between healthy human individuals (TCRdb year 2020). Library creation used the immunoSEQ multiplex PCR assay. TCRdb provides this immuneACCESS table in a form limited to in-frame rearrangements. Some clones are lacking; in checked studies, under half of them reflect an unresolved V gene, and why the rest are absent is not known. A total of approximately 640,000 clones appear in this sample, about 90% of them only once. Of the sample, around a third is held by the ten largest clones. Sequencing was performed on memory CD8+ T cells from PBMCs. The cell subset or site label, as the study defines it: CD45RO+ cells pooled with CCR7-negative TemRA cells. The receptor set was obtained from a young man in good health. Some clones in this sample may be carry-over from other donors' samples.

The chain combines TRBV6-6 with TRBJ2-7; D unclear. Germline V gene data show CDR1 as MNHNY and CDR2 as SVGAGI (reference sequence). This CDR3 contains 14 residues. V was clipped by 7 bases and J by 2 bases, with 15 bases between them. CDR3 sequence (DNA): TGTGCCAGCACAATACACAGTTCGGCCTACGAGCAGTACTTC. Translating gives CASTIHSSAYEQYF.

The chain employs TRBV5-1 and TRBJ1-4; D ambiguous. CDR1 and CDR2 from the germline V gene are SGHRS and YFSETQ. The V end lost 0 bases, the J end lost 8 bases, and 17 bases lay between the germline ends. The CDR3 loop spans 16 amino acids. The chain's CDR3 is CASSLATTVGVEKLFF. CDR3 DNA: TGCGCCAGCAGCTTGGCCACAACAGTCGGAGTGGAAAAACTGTTTTTT. The full variable domain, its missing parts supplied by reference TRBV5-1 and TRBJ1-4, is KAGVTQTPRYLIKTRGQQVTLSCSPISGHRSVSWYQQTPGQGLQFLFEYFSETQRNKGNFPGRFSGRQFSNSRSEMNVSTLELGDSALYLCASSLATTVGVEKLFFGSGTQLSVL.

The rearrangement joins TRBV11-2 to TRBJ2-7; D is unresolved. CDR3 length: 11 amino acids. Germline CDR1 and CDR2: SGHAT and FQNNGV. V was trimmed by 3 bases and J by 6 bases, leaving 6 bases between them. CDR3 bases: TGTGCCAGCAGCTTTGTTGGCGAGCAGTACTTC. Protein: CASSFVGEQYF.

The V call is TRBV30, the J call TRBJ1-6; D not certain. Trimming removed 2 bases at V and 3 bases at J, with 11 bases between. This CDR3 contains 15 residues. CDR1 is GTSNPN, CDR2 SVGIG, per germline (reference sequence). As DNA, the CDR3 is TGTGCCTGGAGTCGGGCAGTTCTCTATAATTCACCCCTCCACTTT. It encodes CAWSRAVLYNSPLHF.

The chain couples TRBV7-2 to TRBJ2-1, with a possible D match to TRBD2 (6 bases). CDR1 is SGHTA and CDR2 is FQGNSA in the germline V gene. The CDR3 runs to 13 residues. Between the trimmed V and J ends, which lost 6 bases and 4 bases, there was a span of 10 bases. The CDR3 coding sequence is TGTGCCAGCAGGGGACTGTCATACAATGAGCAGTTCTTC. Protein sequence: CASRGLSYNEQFF. Looking up the rest from reference TRBV7-2 and TRBJ2-1 gives the full variable domain: GAGVSQSPSNKVTEKGKDVELRCDPISGHTALYWYRQSLGQGLEFLIYFQGNSAPDKSGLPSDRFSAERTGGSVSTLTIQRTQQEDSAVYLCASRGLSYNEQFFGPGTRLTVL.

V and J are TRBV4-1 and TRBJ2-1, with 10 bases lining up with TRBD2. Losses at the gene ends were 5 bases for V and 0 bases for J; bases not matched to a gene: 4. CDR1 is MGHRA, CDR2 YSYEKL, per germline. The CDR3 is made up of 16 amino acids. For the CDR3, the DNA is TGCGCCAGCAGCTACCCTAGCGGGAGCTCCTACAATGAGCAGTTCTTC. Translating it yields CASSYPSGSSYNEQFF.

The chain uses TRBV18 and TRBJ1-1; no reliable D call. Germline CDR1 and CDR2: KGHSH and LQKENI. CDR3 size: 15 residues. V dropped 0 bases and J dropped 1 base, with 9 bases sitting between them. CDR3 nucleotide sequence: TGTGCCAGCTCACCACCCGTCGAGGGGAACACTGAAGCTTTCTTT. Translated: CASSPPVEGNTEAFF.

CDR3 loop: CAIGLEGYNQPQHF. For the CDR3, the DNA is TGTGCCATCGGATTGGAAGGGTACAATCAGCCCCAGCATTTT. This chain links TRBV10-3 with TRBJ1-5; D is ambiguous. The V end was cut by 8 bases, the J end by 3 bases, with 14 bases between. Germline V CDR1 and CDR2: ENHRY, SYGVKD. The length of the CDR3 is 14 residues.

This clone appeared once. This chain joins TRBV5-1 and TRBJ1-1, with a weak D call TRBD1 (6 bases). Germline loops: CDR1 SGHRS, CDR2 YFSETQ. The CDR3 is 15 residues long. The V end lost 5 bases, the J end lost 7 bases, and 21 bases lay between the germline ends. CDR3 DNA: TGCGCCAGCAGGCAGAACAGGGCAAGCTCCCTTGAAGCTTTCTTT. It yields the protein CASRQNRASSLEAFF.

The J gene is TRBJ2-1, the V gene TRBV2; D is possibly TRBD1 or TRBD2 (6 bases each). The CDR3 is 15 amino acids. Looked up from germline, CDR1 is SNHLY and CDR2 is FYNNEI. V lost 2 bases to trimming and J lost 5 bases, with 13 bases between them. The CDR3 DNA is TGTGCCAGCAGTGAAATGCCGGGGGCCCACAATGAGCAGTTCTTC. Residues: CASSEMPGAHNEQFF.

The chain uses TRBV4-3 and TRBJ2-3; D is undetermined. Germline V gene sequence: CDR1 LGHNA, CDR2 YSLEER. V was pared by 0 bases and J by 3 bases, with 13 bases between. There are 16 residues in the CDR3. The CDR3 DNA reads TGCGCCAGCAGCCAAGACTCCCGCAGCGCAACAGATACGCAGTATTTT. It yields the protein CASSQDSRSATDTQYF.

A word on this clone: At the DNA level, this CDR3 is encoded by other sequences in the same sample as well. CDR3 sequence (DNA): TGTGCCAGCAGCTTACGAGGGACTAATGAAAAACTGTTTTTT. The encoded protein is CASSLRGTNEKLFF. V is TRBV11-2 and J is TRBJ1-4; D uncertain. V lost 2 bases and J lost 2, with 6 bases in between. This CDR3 has 14 amino acids. Germline V gene sequence: CDR1 SGHAT, CDR2 FQNNGV.

The rearrangement links TRBV15 to TRBJ2-2; the D gene is possibly TRBD2 (5 bases). The length of the CDR3 is 15 residues. The V end lost 9 bases, the J end lost 6 bases, and 20 bases lay between the germline ends. Germline-derived CDR1 and CDR2 are LNHNV and YYDKDF (reference sequence). CDR3 region: CATSGKPGKPGELFF. The CDR3 DNA reads as TGTGCCACTTCCGGGAAACCTGGGAAACCCGGGGAGCTGTTTTTT.

This clone was picked up one time. V and J are TRBV11-2 and TRBJ2-1; no clear D gene. The V and J ends lost 0 bases and 7 bases respectively, with 7 bases between them. The CDR3 contains 13 residues. Germline V gene lookup returns CDR1 SGHAT and CDR2 FQNNGV. CDR3 coding DNA: TGTGCCAGCAGCTTAGAGACTTTTAATGAGCAGTTCTTC. Translation gives CASSLETFNEQFF.

The V gene is TRBV13, the J gene TRBJ2-5; the D call may be TRBD1 or TRBD2 (5 bases each). Trimming cost V 6 bases and J 3 bases, with 20 bases left between them. The CDR3 has 16 residues. Looked up from germline, CDR1 is PRHDT and CDR2 is FYEKMQ (reference sequence). CDR3 sequence reads: CASSFRPGPPKETQYF. The CDR3 bases are TGTGCCAGCAGTTTTCGGCCGGGACCCCCCAAAGAGACCCAGTACTTC.

This rearrangement joins TRBV7-8 to TRBJ1-3; D is unclear. The CDR3 extends over 12 amino acids. Germline V gives CDR1 SGHVS, CDR2 FQNEAQ. Trimming left V 10 bases short and J 4 bases short, with 11 bases between. CDR3 loop: CATRDAGNTIYF. The CDR3 nucleotides are TGTGCCACCCGTGACGCCGGAAACACCATATATTTT.

This rearrangement joins TRBV19 to TRBJ2-7, with 8 bases aligning to TRBD2. CDR1 is LNHDA and CDR2 is SQIVND in the germline V gene (reference sequence). Losses at the gene ends were 3 bases for V and 4 bases for J; bases not matched to a gene: 11. The CDR3 totals 16 residues. The CDR3 is CASSISGSGFLYEQYF. DNA for the CDR3: TGTGCCAGTAGTATCAGCGGGAGCGGTTTTTTATACGAGCAGTACTTC.

With respect to this clone: Other nucleotide sequences in the sample specify the same CDR3. V gene TRBV7-9 combines with J gene TRBJ2-5, with TRBD1 identical over 7 bases. The junction had 6 bases not matched to a gene; V was cut back by 5 bases and J by 3 bases. The CDR3 length is 14 residues. Per the germline V gene, CDR1 is SEHNR and CDR2 is FQNEAQ (reference sequence). This CDR3 is CASSLRQGEETQYF. Here the CDR3 DNA reads TGTGCCAGCAGCCTGAGACAGGGTGAAGAGACCCAGTACTTC.

The DNA of the CDR3 is TGTGCCAGCAGCCCCGGGACTAGCGGGAGAAGTGGGGCCAACGTCCTGACTTTC. Protein: CASSPGTSGRSGANVLTF. The genes are TRBV7-9 and TRBJ2-6; 14 nucleotides line up with TRBD2. This CDR3 comprises 18 residues. Germline V gene lookup returns CDR1 SEHNR and CDR2 FQNEAQ (reference sequence). V shed 5 bases, J shed 3 bases, and the junction held 6 bases outside the gene matches.

The chain joins TRBV19 to TRBJ2-7; possible D gene TRBD2, 6 bases. The CDR3 covers 15 residues. Germline CDR1 and CDR2: LNHDA and SQIVND (reference sequence). V gave up 10 bases and J gave up 6 bases, with 25 bases separating them. CDR3 sequence: CATSPGASISAEQYF. CDR3 sequence (DNA): TGTGCCACCTCCCCGGGAGCCTCAATTTCGGCCGAGCAGTACTTC.

The V gene is TRBV7-9, the J gene TRBJ2-2; 7 positions match TRBD1. The germline CDR1 and CDR2 sequences are SEHNR and FQNEAQ (reference sequence). There are 16 residues in the CDR3. J lost 3 bases, V lost 5 bases, and 9 bases had no gene match. The chain's CDR3 is CASSRRQGVDTGELFF. The DNA of the CDR3 is TGTGCCAGCAGCCGGAGACAGGGTGTGGACACCGGGGAGCTGTTTTTT.

The chain has TRBV6-1 and TRBJ2-2; D gene uncertain. The CDR3 spans 15 residues. In germline, CDR1 is MNHNS, CDR2 SASEGT. The germline V and J ends were trimmed by 2 bases and 9 bases, with 16 bases remaining between them. CDR3 nucleotide sequence: TGTGCCAGCAGTGAATTAAGATGGGATGCCCGGGAGCTGTTTTTT. Amino acid sequence: CASSELRWDARELFF.

This clone was detected ten times or more. The chain recombines TRBV5-1 with TRBJ2-5; 11 nucleotides line up with TRBD2. The CDR3 contains 19 residues. Trimming removed 4 bases from V and 5 bases from J; junction bases left unmatched: 19. The germline CDR1 and CDR2 sequences are SGHRS and YFSETQ. CDR3 sequence (DNA): TGCGCCAGCAGCCACACACTCTCGACTAGCGGGATGGTACGGGAGACCCAGTACTTC. Translated, it gives CASSHTLSTSGMVRETQYF.

The rearrangement links TRBV21-1 to TRBJ1-5; the D segment call TRBD1 is taken from the table without a DNA check. TRBV21-1 is assigned pseudogene status. This CDR3 has 14 residues. In nucleotides, the CDR3 is TGTGCCAGCAGCAAGTGGGGCAGGGGTCAGCCCCAGCATTTT. It encodes CASSKWGRGQPQHF.

The gene calls are TRBV6-4 and TRBJ2-1, with D possibly being TRBD2 (5 bases). Germline V gives CDR1 MRHNA, CDR2 SNTAGT. Trimming removed 2 bases from V and 5 bases from J, with 10 bases in between. The CDR3 has 14 residues. The CDR3 is CASSDKGAHNEQFF. The CDR3 coding sequence is TGTGCCAGCAGTGACAAGGGAGCGCACAATGAGCAGTTCTTC.

This chain connects TRBV10-1 to TRBJ1-5, with a possible D match to TRBD1 (5 bases). CDR1 is WNHNN, CDR2 SYGVQD, per germline (reference sequence). This CDR3 comprises 14 residues. The V gene lost 6 bases and the J gene lost 5 bases, with 14 bases spanning the gap. The CDR3 loop reads CASSTLSGHQPQHF. CDR3 DNA: TGCGCCAGCAGCACGCTCTCGGGGCATCAGCCCCAGCATTTT.

The chain recombines TRBV28 with TRBJ2-5, with D uncertain. CDR1 is MDHEN, CDR2 SYDVKM, per germline. The CDR3 consists of 16 residues. The V gene lost 7 bases and the J gene lost 4 bases, with 22 bases spanning the gap. The CDR3 DNA follows: TGTGCCAGCAAGCCAAGCGAAGAGGAGCTACGAGAGACCCAGTACTTC. It yields the protein CASKPSEEELRETQYF. The complete variable domain, with remaining parts taken from reference TRBV28 and TRBJ2-5, reads DVKVTQSSRYLVKRTGEKVFLECVQDMDHENMFWYRQDPGLGLRLIYFSYDVKMKEKGDIPEGYSVSREKKERFSLILESASTNQTSMYLCASKPSEEELRETQYFGPGTRLLVL.

The V gene is TRBV5-6, the J gene TRBJ2-7; D not certain. The CDR3 contains 11 residues. Germline V gene sequence: CDR1 SGHDT, CDR2 YYEEEE. Trimming removed 3 bases from V and 2 bases from J, with 3 bases in between. The CDR3 here is CASSSPYEQYF. The DNA of the CDR3 is TGTGCCAGCAGCTCCCCCTACGAGCAGTACTTC.

In this sample, this clone turned up once. The gene calls are TRBV5-6 and TRBJ1-2; TRBD1 matches 9 bases. CDR3 length equals 15 residues. Germline CDR1 is SGHDT and CDR2 is YYEEEE. With 0 bases clipped from V and 4 bases from J, the junction kept 4 bases outside the gene matches. Here the CDR3 DNA reads TGTGCCAGCAGCTTGGGGGACAGGGCGTTCTATGGCTACACCTTC. This codes for CASSLGDRAFYGYTF.

This chain uses TRBV28 with TRBJ2-7; TRBD2 agrees at 11 bases. V was clipped by 7 bases and J by 3 bases; unmatched bases: 8. There are 15 residues in the CDR3. Germline V gene sequence: CDR1 MDHEN, CDR2 SYDVKM. Here the CDR3 DNA reads TGTGCCAGCAACCCCACTAGCGGGAGCCACTACGAGCAGTACTTC. Its protein is CASNPTSGSHYEQYF.

CDR3 nucleotides: TGTGCCACCCACTGGCAGGGAAGCACTGAAGCTTTCTTT. Residues: CATHWQGSTEAFF. V gene TRBV28 combines with J gene TRBJ1-1; tentative D call: TRBD1 (5 bases). CDR1 and CDR2 from the germline V gene are MDHEN and SYDVKM. V was shortened by 10 bases and J by 4 bases, with 16 bases between the two germline ends. CDR3 length: 13 amino acids. The variable domain in full, with the rest retrieved from reference TRBV28 and TRBJ1-1, is DVKVTQSSRYLVKRTGEKVFLECVQDMDHENMFWYRQDPGLGLRLIYFSYDVKMKEKGDIPEGYSVSREKKERFSLILESASTNQTSMYLCATHWQGSTEAFFGQGTRLTVV.